A selection of T cell receptor beta chains follows, all from one sample in a study of blood T cell repertoires in COVID-19. Clones were sequenced by immunoSEQ multiplex PCR, and TCRdb holds only the in-frame ones, with some missing. The sample has some 56,000 clones, approximately 90% seen once. The sequenced material came from peripheral blood. The receptors originated from a woman aged 55-75 years with COVID-19, enrolled during active disease. CDR3s include the opening cysteine and the closing phenylalanine or tryptophan. A D gene is named only where the DNA matches it firmly. Clone size is given for some rows only: seen once, a few or many times, or a class if the clone is expanded.

v_call	j_call	cdr3_length	clone_size	d_call	cdr3_nt	cdr3_aa
TRBV28	TRBJ1-4	16	.	TRBD1	TGTGCCAGCAGTAAACCAAGGGGACAGGGTGTTGAAAAACTGTTTTTT	CASSKPRGQGVEKLFF
TRBV10-2	TRBJ2-3	15	once	TRBD1	TGCGCCAGCAGTCTACAGGGGATAGGCACAGATACGCAGTATTTT	CASSLQGIGTDTQYF
TRBV21-1	TRBJ2-7	16	.	.	TGTGCCAGCAGCAAACCCGGAGGACTAGCTTTCTACGAGCAGTACTTC	CASSKPGGLAFYEQYF
TRBV12-3/TRBV12-4	TRBJ2-4	13	.	.	TGTGCCAGCACACGGGCGGGGGTGGACAGGGAGTACTTC	CASTRAGVDREYF
TRBV18	TRBJ1-2	14	.	.	TGTGCCAGCTCATCCGGGTTAGGCGTGGATGGCTACACCTTC	CASSSGLGVDGYTF
TRBV5-1	TRBJ2-5	14	.	TRBD2	TGCGCCAGCAGCTTAGGCGGGAGTGGAGAGACCCAGTACTTC	CASSLGGSGETQYF
TRBV28	TRBJ2-2	16	many	TRBD1	TGTGCCAGCAGTCGGCTGGGGACAGCTAACACCGGGGAGCTGTTTTTT	CASSRLGTANTGELFF
TRBV25-1	TRBJ2-3	14	.	.	TGTGCCAGCAGTGAATGGGCAGTCACAGATACGCAGTATTTT	CASSEWAVTDTQYF
TRBV9	TRBJ1-3	14	.	.	TGTGCCAGCAGCGGACCAGGCCCTGGAAACACCATATATTTT	CASSGPGPGNTIYF
TRBV7-2	TRBJ1-5	14	.	.	TGTGCCAGCAGCTTAGTTGGGGGCGGTCAGCCCCAGCATTTT	CASSLVGGGQPQHF
TRBV5-1	TRBJ2-7	17	.	TRBD2	TGCGCCAGCAGCTTCAGCACTAGCGGGAGTTGGGGCTACGAGCAGTACTTC	CASSFSTSGSWGYEQYF
TRBV7-8	TRBJ1-1	17	.	.	TGTGCCAGCAGCTTAGTGCCAGGGGCCGAGATGAACACTGAAGCTTTCTTT	CASSLVPGAEMNTEAFF
TRBV27	TRBJ2-5	14	.	TRBD2	TGTGCCAGCCGATCCGGGACTAGCGCCGAGACCCAGTACTTC	CASRSGTSAETQYF
TRBV12-3/TRBV12-4	TRBJ2-3	12	.	.	TGTGCCAGCAGTTACAGGGTAAATACGCAGTATTTT	CASSYRVNTQYF
TRBV21-1	TRBJ1-5	15	.	.	TGTGCCAGCAGCGAGAGGACAGGTCCTAATCAGCCCCAGCATTTT	CASSERTGPNQPQHF
TRBV2	TRBJ1-2	14	.	.	TGTGCCAGCAGAAATAGTGGACTGTGGTATGGCTACACCTTC	CASRNSGLWYGYTF
TRBV18	TRBJ1-1	13	few	.	TGTGCCAGCTCACCTCGACAGAACACTGAAGCTTTCTTT	CASSPRQNTEAFF
TRBV4-1	TRBJ2-6	16	.	.	TGCGCCAGCAGCCAAGAGGGCTTCTCTGGGGCCAACGTCCTGACTTTC	CASSQEGFSGANVLTF
TRBV11-2	TRBJ2-1	12	.	.	TGTGCCAGCAGACCGGAGGTCAATGAGCAGTTCTTC	CASRPEVNEQFF
TRBV10-2	TRBJ2-1	14	once	.	TGCGCCAGCAGTGGCGGGGTAACCTACAATGAGCAGTTCTTC	CASSGGVTYNEQFF
TRBV30	TRBJ1-1	13	.	.	TGTGCCTGGAGTGTAACGGGAGAAACTGAAGCTTTCTTT	CAWSVTGETEAFF
TRBV10-3	TRBJ2-7	13	.	.	TGTGCCACCCGGGACTCCAGCTCCTACGAGCAGTACTTC	CATRDSSSYEQYF
TRBV19	TRBJ2-3	14	.	.	TGTGCCAGTAGGGAGGGGGCTGGCACAGATACGCAGTATTTT	CASREGAGTDTQYF
TRBV18	TRBJ2-5	15	.	.	TGTGCCAGCTCACCACGGGTACAGGTCCAAGAGACCCAGTACTTC	CASSPRVQVQETQYF
TRBV19	TRBJ2-2	19	.	TRBD2	TGTGCCAGTAGACAAACACTGAATGGACTAGCGGGAAGAACCGGGGAGCTGTTTTTT	CASRQTLNGLAGRTGELFF
TRBV18	TRBJ1-6	17	.	.	TGTGCCAGCTCACCCGAGGCAACGACCCTCCCTAGTTCACCCCTCCACTTT	CASSPEATTLPSSPLHF
TRBV19	TRBJ1-1	13	.	TRBD1	TGTGCCAGTAGTGGACAGGGATGGGCTGAAGCTTTCTTT	CASSGQGWAEAFF
TRBV10-3	TRBJ2-1	12	.	.	TGTGCCATCAGTGATACCTACAATGAGCAGTTCTTC	CAISDTYNEQFF
TRBV13	TRBJ1-1	20	.	TRBD1	TGTGCCAGCAGCCCAAGGCCCCCCGGGACAGGGGGTGTAATGAACACTGAAGCTTTCTTT	CASSPRPPGTGGVMNTEAFF
TRBV5-5	TRBJ2-7	16	once	TRBD2	TGTGCCAGCAGCAGAGGGACTAGCGGGCTCTCCTACGAGCAGTACTTC	CASSRGTSGLSYEQYF
TRBV29-1	TRBJ1-3	13	.	.	TGCAGCGTTGCTTTTGGGGCTTTGAACACCATATATTTT	CSVAFGALNTIYF
TRBV6-5	TRBJ1-1	13	.	.	TGTGCCAGCATCCCCGGTGGGAACACTGAAGCTTTCTTT	CASIPGGNTEAFF